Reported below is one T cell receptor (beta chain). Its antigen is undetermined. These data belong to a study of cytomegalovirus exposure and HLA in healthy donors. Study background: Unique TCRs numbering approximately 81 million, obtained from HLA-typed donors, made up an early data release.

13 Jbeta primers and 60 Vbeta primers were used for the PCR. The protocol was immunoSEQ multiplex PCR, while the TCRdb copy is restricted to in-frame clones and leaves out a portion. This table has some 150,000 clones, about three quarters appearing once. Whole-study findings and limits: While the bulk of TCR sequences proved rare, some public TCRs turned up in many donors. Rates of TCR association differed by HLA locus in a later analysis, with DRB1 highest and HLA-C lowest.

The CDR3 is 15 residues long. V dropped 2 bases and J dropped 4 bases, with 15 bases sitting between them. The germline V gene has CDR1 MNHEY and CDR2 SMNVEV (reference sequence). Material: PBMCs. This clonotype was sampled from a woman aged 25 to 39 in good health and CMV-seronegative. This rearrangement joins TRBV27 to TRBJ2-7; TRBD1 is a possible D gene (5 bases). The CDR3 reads CASSLIRDWGYEQYF. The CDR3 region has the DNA TGTGCCAGCAGTTTAATCAGGGATTGGGGTTACGAGCAGTACTTC.